This T cell receptor (beta chain) is drawn from a study of T cells in localized non-small cell lung cancer. General observations from the study: In adjacent lung, a median roughly 53 of the top 100 tumor clones were found. Sequencing was restricted to one tumor region; therefore, heterogeneity remains possible.

About this clone itself: Its antigen is not identified.

V dropped 5 bases and J dropped 1 base, with 11 bases sitting between them. The germline gives CDR1 SQVTM, CDR2 ANQGSEA. There are 13 residues in the CDR3. The repertoire was sequenced with immunoSEQ multiplex PCR; TCRdb's copy has only in-frame clones and lacks some. This table has about 40,000 clones, 81% appearing once. The TCR sequence derives from a male donor at least 60 years old with stage II lung adenocarcinoma. The rearrangement links TRBV29-1 to TRBJ1-1; D perhaps matches TRBD1 (5 bases). This sample comprised peripheral blood mononuclear cells, obtained before any cancer treatment. The CDR3 protein is CSVLQAWNTEAFF. CDR3 nucleotides: TGCAGCGTTCTACAGGCCTGGAACACTGAAGCTTTCTTT.